This is a list of T cell receptor beta chains from one sample in a study of cytomegalovirus exposure and HLA in healthy donors. The table came from immunoSEQ multiplex PCR; TCRdb's copy has only in-frame clones and leaves some out. Counted here are 150,000 to 200,000 clones, about 63% occurring once; the ten biggest clones make up 2.8%. The sample taken for sequencing was PBMCs. These TCRs come from a woman in her forties in good health and CMV-seropositive. The CDR3 runs from the conserved cysteine through the conserved F or W. The D gene is left open where the match is weak. Clone size, where shown, is once, few, many, or a class for clones that have expanded.

clone_size,j_call,d_call,v_call,cdr3_aa,cdr3_nt
few,TRBJ2-3,-,TRBV4-3,CASSQDGGVLDTQYF,TGCGCCAGCAGCCAAGACGGGGGAGTTTTAGATACGCAGTATTTT
-,TRBJ2-3,TRBD1,TRBV28,CASSTQGATDTQYF,TGTGCCAGCAGTACACAGGGGGCCACAGATACGCAGTATTTT
few,TRBJ2-1,-,TRBV4-3,CASSQDISSSYNEQFF,TGCGCCAGCAGCCAAGATATCTCGAGCTCCTACAATGAGCAGTTCTTC
-,TRBJ2-5,TRBD1,TRBV7-7,CASSQQGQGGETQYF,TGTGCTAGCAGCCAACAGGGACAGGGGGGGGAGACCCAGTACTTC
-,TRBJ1-6,-,TRBV7-3,CASSLQGNYNSPLHF,TGTGCCAGCAGCTTACAGGGAAACTATAATTCACCCCTCCACTTT
-,TRBJ1-4,TRBD1,TRBV28,CASSRQGETNEKLFF,TGTGCCAGCAGTAGACAGGGAGAAACTAATGAAAAACTGTTTTTT
once,TRBJ2-7,-,TRBV19,CASSRDSTYEQYF,TGTGCCAGTAGTCGAGACAGTACCTACGAGCAGTACTTC
few,TRBJ1-2,-,TRBV28,CASSWGQNYGYTF,TGTGCCAGCAGCTGGGGGCAGAACTATGGCTACACCTTC
-,TRBJ2-3,-,TRBV5-6,CASSLAGVLVDTQYF,TGTGCCAGCAGCTTGGCAGGGGTGTTGGTGGATACGCAGTATTTT
-,TRBJ2-7,-,TRBV27,CASTPGGGYEQYF,TGTGCCAGCACCCCGGGTGGAGGCTACGAGCAGTACTTC
-,TRBJ2-7,-,TRBV19,CASSIRAGSYEQYF,TGTGCCAGTAGTATACGCGCAGGGTCCTACGAGCAGTACTTC
-,TRBJ2-7,TRBD2,TRBV5-6,CASSLGRNTYEQYF,TGTGCCAGCAGCCTCGGGAGGAACACCTACGAGCAGTACTTC
-,TRBJ2-3,TRBD2,TRBV28,CASSARLAGGSTDTQYF,TGTGCCAGCAGTGCCCGACTAGCGGGAGGGAGCACAGATACGCAGTATTTT
-,TRBJ2-7,-,TRBV2,CASSGTDIDEQYF,TGTGCCAGCAGTGGGACAGATATCGACGAGCAGTACTTC
-,TRBJ2-1,TRBD2,TRBV5-1,CASIGLAGNEQFF,TGCGCCAGCATAGGACTAGCCGGCAATGAGCAGTTCTTC
-,TRBJ2-3,TRBD2,TRBV2,CASTPTSGTDTQYF,TGTGCCAGCACGCCGACTAGCGGCACAGATACGCAGTATTTT
-,TRBJ1-2,-,TRBV9,CASSPAVAGAVQDTF,TGTGCCAGCAGCCCAGCGGTGGCAGGGGCCGTTCAGGACACCTTC
few,TRBJ1-3,TRBD1,TRBV18,CASSPAGGSGNTIYF,TGTGCCAGCTCACCTGCAGGGGGATCCGGAAACACCATATATTTT
-,TRBJ1-1,-,TRBV4-1,CASSQPRFDTEAFF,TGCGCCAGCAGCCAGCCCAGGTTCGACACTGAAGCTTTCTTT
-,TRBJ2-3,TRBD2,TRBV27,CASSLESGGAADTQYF,TGTGCCAGCAGTTTAGAGAGCGGGGGGGCTGCAGATACGCAGTATTTT
-,TRBJ2-3,-,TRBV9,CASSVAGQNTDTQYF,TGTGCCAGCAGCGTAGCAGGGCAGAACACAGATACGCAGTATTTT
-,TRBJ1-5,-,TRBV29-1,CSVAPDEASNQPQHF,TGCAGCGTTGCTCCCGACGAGGCGAGCAATCAGCCCCAGCATTTT
-,TRBJ2-3,TRBD1,TRBV4-1,CASTPRTGGRTDTQYF,TGCGCCAGCACCCCCAGAACAGGGGGGCGGACAGATACGCAGTATTTT
few,TRBJ2-3,-,TRBV7-2,CASSLARGANTQYF,TGTGCCAGCAGCTTAGCGCGGGGCGCGAATACGCAGTATTTT
-,TRBJ2-7,TRBD1,TRBV5-1,CASSLAGTGTYEQYF,TGCGCCAGCAGCCTGGCCGGGACAGGGACCTACGAGCAGTACTTC
few,TRBJ2-5,-,TRBV9,CASSLNPGQQETQYF,TGTGCCAGCAGCCTGAACCCGGGACAACAAGAGACCCAGTACTTC
-,TRBJ1-6,TRBD1,TRBV7-2,CASSLGDSANSPLHF,TGTGCCAGCAGCTTAGGGGACAGTGCCAATTCACCCCTCCACTTT
once,TRBJ1-1,TRBD1,TRBV28,CASSSPGQGGTEAFF,TGTGCCAGCAGTTCCCCGGGACAGGGGGGAACTGAAGCTTTCTTT
-,TRBJ2-6,-,TRBV10-1,CASRHRNSGANVLTF,TGCGCCAGCAGACACAGGAACTCTGGGGCCAACGTCCTGACTTTC
once,TRBJ2-7,-,TRBV19,CASSGLGREQYF,TGTGCCAGTAGTGGACTGGGTAGGGAGCAGTACTTC
once,TRBJ1-2,-,TRBV7-8,CASSPGEGYTF,TGTGCCAGCAGCCCTGGAGAAGGCTACACCTTC
-,TRBJ2-3,-,TRBV15,CATSRVATDTQYF,TGTGCCACCAGCAGAGTAGCCACAGATACGCAGTATTTT
few,TRBJ2-7,-,TRBV27,CASRVGGGGLYEQYF,TGTGCCTCCAGGGTGGGGGGAGGTGGACTCTACGAGCAGTACTTC
-,TRBJ2-7,TRBD1,TRBV2,CASSRDRDDEQYF,TGTGCCAGCAGTCGGGACAGGGATGACGAGCAGTACTTC
few,TRBJ2-3,-,TRBV9,CASSDRTNTDTQYF,TGTGCCAGCAGCGATCGGACTAACACAGATACGCAGTATTTT
-,TRBJ1-2,TRBD1,TRBV7-2,CASSLVQGTGGYTF,TGTGCCAGCAGCTTAGTTCAAGGGACAGGTGGCTACACCTTC
once,TRBJ2-3,-,TRBV10-3,CAISLGGTSTDTQYF,TGTGCCATCAGTCTTGGGGGGACTAGCACAGATACGCAGTATTTT
-,TRBJ2-7,TRBD2,TRBV5-6,CASSLAGGRLAGTYEQYF,TGTGCCAGCAGCTTGGCCGGGGGGAGACTAGCGGGTACCTACGAGCAGTACTTC
-,TRBJ2-5,-,TRBV9,CASSVGSDQETQYF,TGTGCCAGCAGCGTAGGGTCAGATCAAGAGACCCAGTACTTC
-,TRBJ2-1,-,TRBV18,CASSPLAENEQFF,TGTGCCAGCTCACCCCTGGCGGAGAATGAGCAGTTCTTC
-,TRBJ2-5,-,TRBV29-1,CSVSGLLQETQYF,TGCAGCGTTTCTGGGCTGTTACAAGAGACCCAGTACTTC
once,TRBJ2-7,TRBD1,TRBV28,CASSLSQGADEQYF,TGTGCCAGCAGTTTATCGCAGGGGGCGGACGAGCAGTACTTC
-,TRBJ2-3,TRBD2,TRBV7-9,CASSLTSDPLGTDTQYF,TGTGCCAGCAGCCTTACTAGCGACCCCCTTGGCACAGATACGCAGTATTTT
few,TRBJ1-1,TRBD1,TRBV7-2,CASSFRQGANGNTEAFF,TGTGCCAGCAGCTTTCGACAGGGGGCTAACGGGAACACTGAAGCTTTCTTT
once,TRBJ1-5,-,TRBV2,CASSVRGSLSQPQHF,TGTGCCAGCAGTGTTCGGGGGTCATTGTCTCAGCCCCAGCATTTT
-,TRBJ2-2,-,TRBV28,CASSLFPGSNTGELFF,TGTGCCAGCAGTTTATTTCCAGGTTCGAACACCGGGGAGCTGTTTTTT
-,TRBJ2-3,TRBD2,TRBV7-9,CASSLLAGGQGSDTQYF,TGTGCCAGCAGCTTATTAGCGGGGGGCCAGGGGTCAGATACGCAGTATTTT
-,TRBJ1-1,-,TRBV7-9,CASSPPGWNTEAFF,TGTGCCAGCAGCCCCCCCGGGTGGAACACTGAAGCTTTCTTT
-,TRBJ2-6,TRBD1,TRBV7-2,CASSFQGAGANVLTF,TGTGCCAGCAGCTTCCAGGGGGCTGGGGCCAACGTCCTGACTTTC
-,TRBJ1-2,-,TRBV4-2,CASSRGEAYGYPF,TGTGCCAGCAGCCGAGGGGAGGCCTATGGCTACCCCTTC
-,TRBJ2-3,-,TRBV5-4,CASSLNPFPGASTDTQYF,TGTGCCAGCAGCTTGAATCCCTTCCCGGGAGCGAGCACAGATACGCAGTATTTT